Presented here are 20 T cell receptor beta chains from one specimen sequenced in a study of T cells in Graves' hyperthyroidism and ophthalmopathy. Using RNA transcripts as the source, TCR beta CDR3 regions were amplified. A first-round RT-PCR of the TCR CDR3 used the HTBI primer set. TCRdb used MiXCR to reprocess the multiplex PCR reads, holding one entry per CDR3 protein. The sample holds about 720,000 distinct CDR3 sequences, about 15% seen once. What was sequenced was blood. The receptors here all came from a man aged 18 to 35 with Graves' hyperthyroidism.

The chain carries TRBV6-1 and TRBJ2-1; the match to TRBD2 covers 8 bases. Germline-derived CDR1 and CDR2 are MNHNS and SASEGT. The J segment lost 7 bases and the V segment lost 6 bases, leaving 5 bases of the junction unmatched. The CDR3 sequence is 13 residues long. The CDR3 loop is CASRSGTRNEQFF. Written as DNA, the CDR3 is TGTGCCAGCAGGAGTGGGACTAGAAATGAGCAGTTCTTC.

The chain combines TRBV2 with TRBJ2-7; D is uncertain. The V gene's germline CDR1 is SNHLY and CDR2 FYNNEI. Trimming cost V 8 bases and J 0 bases, with 8 bases left between them. The CDR3 is made up of 12 amino acids. The CDR3 protein is CASLTDSYEQYF. The CDR3 DNA sequence: TGTGCCAGCCTTACGGACTCCTACGAGCAGTACTTC.

This clonotype was counted ten times or more. The chain carries TRBV20-1 and TRBJ2-7, with 9 nucleotides matching TRBD2. V shed 5 bases, J shed 1 base, and the junction held 6 bases outside the gene matches. Germline V CDR1 and CDR2: DFQATT, SNEGSKA (reference sequence). The CDR3 has 14 amino acids. The CDR3 region has the DNA TGCAGTGCTGATAGCGGGAGAGGGTCCTACGAGCAGTACTTC. Translating gives CSADSGRGSYEQYF.

This clonotype was found many times. The chain is built from TRBV20-1 and TRBJ2-3, with 9 bases aligning to TRBD2. The CDR3 is 14 amino acids. Germline V gene data show CDR1 as DFQATT and CDR2 as SNEGSKA (reference sequence). This chain's CDR3 is CGGRAGDSTDTQYF. The CDR3 bases are TGCGGCGGGAGGGCGGGGGATAGCACAGATACGCAGTATTTT.

The chain uses TRBV27 and TRBJ2-3, with a weak D call TRBD2 (5 bases). Trimming removed 4 bases at V and 2 bases at J, with 10 bases between. CDR1 and CDR2 from the germline V gene are MNHEY and SMNVEV (reference sequence). The CDR3 runs to 14 residues. For the CDR3, the DNA is TGTGCCAGCAGTTCACAAGCGGACACAGATACGCAGTATTTT. It encodes CASSSQADTDTQYF.

The CDR3 is CASRRQPNYGYTF. The CDR3, as DNA: TGTGCCAGCAGAAGACAGCCCAACTATGGCTACACCTTC. V usage is TRBV6-1 and J usage is TRBJ1-2; D perhaps matches TRBD1 (5 bases). Germline assignment: CDR1 MNHNS and CDR2 SASEGT. The CDR3 has 13 residues. The germline V and J ends were trimmed by 6 bases and 2 bases, with 10 bases remaining between them.

This clonotype was seen ten or more times. The chain is built from TRBV28 and TRBJ1-1, with unresolved D. The CDR3 contains 12 residues. CDR1 MDHEN and CDR2 SYDVKM come from the germline V gene. V was cut by 3 bases and J by 5 bases, with 7 bases left in between. CDR3 coding DNA: TGTGCCAGCAGTTTCGGTTGGACTGAAGCTTTCTTT. It specifies CASSFGWTEAFF.

This clonotype was seen at least ten times. CDR3 protein: CASSSATYNEQFF. CDR3 bases: TGTGCCAGCAGTTCAGCCACGTACAATGAGCAGTTCTTC. The chain uses TRBV27 and TRBJ2-1; D is unclear. Trimming cost V 4 bases and J 4 bases, with 8 bases left between them. The CDR3 loop spans 13 amino acids. CDR1 MNHEY and CDR2 SMNVEV come from the germline V gene (reference sequence).

This chain connects TRBV6-1 to TRBJ2-1, with TRBD2 matching 8 bases. Germline loops: CDR1 MNHNS, CDR2 SASEGT. The CDR3 spans 17 residues. The junction had 16 bases not matched to a gene; V was cut back by 5 bases and J by 7 bases. CDR3 in amino acids: CASSSLGEAGVGNEQFF. For the CDR3, the DNA is TGTGCCAGCAGTTCCCTAGGTGAAGCGGGAGTGGGAAATGAGCAGTTCTTC.

This clonotype has only a few counts. The chain couples TRBV24-1 to TRBJ2-7; maybe TRBD2 (6 bases). CDR1 is KGHDR and CDR2 is SFDVKD in the germline V gene. V lost 3 bases to trimming and J lost 2 bases, with 10 bases between them. The CDR3 has 14 residues. In DNA form, the CDR3 reads TGTGCCACCAGTGATACGGGAGAGACCTACGAGCAGTACTTC. This gives the protein CATSDTGETYEQYF.

The sample holds many counts of this clonotype. V and J are TRBV28 and TRBJ2-3; a weak D match, TRBD2 (5 bases). The CDR3 extends over 13 amino acids. The V gene's germline CDR1 is MDHEN and CDR2 SYDVKM. The V gene lost 5 bases and the J gene lost 2 bases, with 8 bases spanning the gap. CDR3 residues: CASSRTVTDTQYF. The CDR3 DNA reads TGTGCCAGCAGTCGGACTGTCACAGATACGCAGTATTTT.

The gene calls are TRBV6-4 and TRBJ2-1; possible D gene TRBD2, 5 bases. CDR3 length equals 14 residues. V was shortened by 4 bases and J by 5 bases, with 12 bases between the two germline ends. Germline lookup yields CDR1 MRHNA and CDR2 SNTAGT. The CDR3 nucleotides are TGTGCCAGCAGTGGAACCGGGGAGAACAATGAGCAGTTCTTC. Its translation: CASSGTGENNEQFF.

For the CDR3, the DNA is TGTGCCAGCAGCCCCCCAGACAGGGGGCCAGAGACCCAGTACTTC. It codes for CASSPPDRGPETQYF. The gene calls are TRBV28 and TRBJ2-5, with 10 nucleotides matching TRBD1. J gave up 4 bases and V 6 bases, and 8 bases lay outside the gene matches. CDR3 length equals 15 residues. Germline-derived CDR1 and CDR2 are MDHEN and SYDVKM.

The chain employs TRBV29-1 and TRBJ1-1; the D gene is possibly TRBD1 (5 bases). The CDR3 is 12 residues long. Germline CDR1 reads SQVTM; CDR2 reads ANQGSEA. Trimming took 7 bases from V and 1 from J, leaving 10 bases between them. This chain's CDR3 is CSERGTNTEAFF. The CDR3, as DNA: TGCAGCGAACGGGGCACGAACACTGAAGCTTTCTTT. The whole variable domain, filled in from reference TRBV29-1 and TRBJ1-1, reads SAVISQKPSRDICQRGTSLTIQCQVDSQVTMMFWYRQQPGQSLTLIATANQGSEATYESGFVIDKFPISRPNLTFSTLTVSNMSPEDSSIYLCSERGTNTEAFFGQGTRLTVV.

This rearrangement joins TRBV4-3 to TRBJ2-7, with 7 bases lining up with TRBD1. The J segment lost 3 bases and the V segment lost 1 base, leaving 9 bases of the junction unmatched. Germline CDR1 LGHNA, CDR2 YSLEER. The CDR3 contains 16 residues. In nucleotides, the CDR3 is TGCGCCAGCAGCCAAGCCGTCGACAGGGAAATCTACGAGCAGTACTTC. This gives the protein CASSQAVDREIYEQYF.

CDR3 in amino acids: CAISGNRVSYEQYF. In nucleotides, the CDR3 is TGTGCCATCAGTGGTAACAGGGTTTCCTACGAGCAGTACTTC. V usage is TRBV10-3 and J usage is TRBJ2-7; a possible D gene is TRBD1 (6 bases). Germline CDR1 and CDR2: ENHRY and SYGVKD. The CDR3 spans 14 residues. Trimming shortened V by 4 bases and J by 1 base, and 11 bases separated the two germline ends.

V gene TRBV27 combines with J gene TRBJ2-2; TRBD1 matches at 7 bases. J gave up 0 bases and V 10 bases, and 11 bases lay outside the gene matches. This CDR3 is 16 amino acids long. CDR1 is MNHEY, CDR2 SMNVEV, per germline (reference sequence). The CDR3 spells CATTSDRNANTGELFF. Written as DNA, the CDR3 is TGTGCCACAACCTCGGACAGGAACGCGAACACCGGGGAGCTGTTTTTT.

The CDR3 nucleotides read TGTGCCAGCAGTGGCGGGATAGGGGTGACTGAAGCTTTCTTT. This encodes CASSGGIGVTEAFF. The J gene is TRBJ1-1, the V gene TRBV2; a possible D gene is TRBD1 (5 bases). The germline V gene has CDR1 SNHLY and CDR2 FYNNEI. The V gene lost 4 bases and the J gene lost 5 bases, with 14 bases spanning the gap. This CDR3 contains 14 residues.

This clonotype was counted a few times. The V gene is TRBV6-6, the J gene TRBJ2-2, with a possible D match to TRBD1 (6 bases). Germline assignment: CDR1 MNHNY and CDR2 SVGAGI (reference sequence). CDR3 size: 16 residues. Trimming removed 0 bases from V and 2 bases from J, with 10 bases in between. The CDR3 loop reads CASSYSGHLNTGELFF. The CDR3 nucleotides read TGTGCCAGCAGTTACTCGGGACACCTAAACACCGGGGAGCTGTTTTTT.

This clonotype has more than one count but fewer than ten. The V gene is TRBV6-5, the J gene TRBJ2-1; 7 positions match TRBD2. Germline V gene data show CDR1 as MNHEY and CDR2 as SVGAGI. This CDR3 comprises 14 residues. The V and J ends lost 0 bases and 8 bases, in that order; junction bases with no gene match: 4. The CDR3 protein is CASSYSGGTDEQFF. The CDR3 coding sequence is TGTGCCAGCAGTTACTCGGGAGGGACGGATGAGCAGTTCTTC.